The 9 T cell receptor beta chains reported below all come from one sample, sequenced in a study of neurological immune-mediated disorders. In TCRdb, the 5' RACE reads were re-called with MiXCR into one record per CDR3 protein. Altogether about 66,000 distinct CDR3 sequences are present, more than 8% being singletons, with the ten largest covering under 15%. Time point defined: longitudinal time-point 2. Sequencing was carried out using PBMCs. The receptors were gathered from a man aged 30 to 45 in good health.

This clonotype was observed many times. J is TRBJ2-1 and V is TRBV7-3, with TRBD2 as a possible D gene (7 bases). The CDR3 spans 16 residues. Between the trimmed V and J ends, which lost 1 base and 9 bases, there was a span of 19 bases. Germline assignment: CDR1 SGHTA and CDR2 FQGTGA. The CDR3 coding sequence is TGTGCCAGCAGCTTAAATTCTGGCGGGGGCGGGGGTGAGCAGTTCTTC. Protein sequence: CASSLNSGGGGGEQFF.

This clonotype was found many times. The chain has TRBV7-3 and TRBJ2-7; D is ambiguous. The V end was cut by 6 bases, the J end by 0 bases, with 15 bases between. The V gene's germline CDR1 is SGHTA and CDR2 FQGTGA. The CDR3 contains 15 residues. For the CDR3, the DNA is TGTGCCAGCAGGTACATTCGGAGTAGCTCCTACGAGCAGTACTTC. It codes for CASRYIRSSSYEQYF.

This clonotype was counted many times. This chain links TRBV4-2 with TRBJ2-7; 7 nucleotides align to TRBD2. Germline CDR1 is LGHNA and CDR2 is YNFKEQ. The CDR3 sequence is 13 residues long. Trimming cost V 3 bases and J 2 bases; bases outside gene matches: 1. CDR3: CASSQGGAYEQYF. The CDR3 DNA follows: TGTGCCAGCAGCCAGGGGGGGGCCTACGAGCAGTACTTC.

This clonotype was recorded at least ten times. The chain recombines TRBV6-5 with TRBJ1-1, with D unclear. The germline CDR1 and CDR2 sequences are MNHEY and SVGAGI. This CDR3 region has 14 residues. Trimming left V 8 bases short and J 0 bases short, with 13 bases between. In nucleotides, the CDR3 is TGTGCCAGCCGAGAGACAAGTATGAACACTGAAGCTTTCTTT. Its protein product is CASRETSMNTEAFF.

This clonotype was recorded many times. The chain joins TRBV15 to TRBJ2-2; D not resolved. The V and J ends lost 3 bases and 2 bases respectively, with 7 bases between them. From germline, CDR1 is LNHNV and CDR2 YYDKDF (reference sequence). This CDR3 has 14 residues. CDR3 nucleotides: TGTGCCACCAGCAGTCAAGGAAACACCGGGGAGCTGTTTTTT. Encoded protein: CATSSQGNTGELFF.

This clonotype was counted many times. The chain has TRBV3-1 and TRBJ2-5, with 10 nucleotides matching TRBD2. The ends lost 2 bases at V and 3 bases at J; junction bases unmatched: 3. The CDR3 runs to 15 residues. Germline V gene data show CDR1 as LGHDT and CDR2 as YNNKEL (reference sequence). CDR3 sequence (DNA): TGTGCCAGCAGCCAACATACTAGCGGGAAAGAGACCCAGTACTTC. It yields the protein CASSQHTSGKETQYF.

This clonotype has at least ten counts. The chain uses TRBV29-1 and TRBJ1-1, with D unresolved. CDR3 size: 12 residues. Germline V gene data show CDR1 as SQVTM and CDR2 as ANQGSEA. V was trimmed by 4 bases and J by 1 base, leaving 7 bases between them. The CDR3 protein is CSVGSPNTEAFF. CDR3 in DNA: TGCAGCGTTGGCTCTCCGAACACTGAAGCTTTCTTT.

This clonotype occurred a few times. The chain uses TRBV2 and TRBJ2-2; 7 bases match TRBD2. From germline, CDR1 is SNHLY and CDR2 FYNNEI. V shed 7 bases and J 1 base; nucleotides not matched to a gene: 3. This CDR3 has 14 amino acids. The DNA of the CDR3 is TGTGCCAGCATACCTAGCGGGAACACCGGGGAGCTGTTTTTT. It encodes CASIPSGNTGELFF. Full variable domain (outside the CDR3, taken from reference TRBV2 and TRBJ2-2): EPEVTQTPSHQVTQMGQEVILRCVPISNHLYFYWYRQILGQKVEFLVSFYNNEISEKSEIFDDQFSVERPDGSNFTLKIRSTKLEDSAMYFCASIPSGNTGELFFGEGSRLTVL.

This clonotype was detected many times. The chain uses TRBV29-1 and TRBJ2-3; TRBD2 agrees at 9 bases. From germline, CDR1 is SQVTM and CDR2 ANQGSEA. The CDR3 extends over 14 amino acids. Trimming at V came to 2 bases and at J to 5 bases, leaving 5 bases not matched to a gene. The CDR3, as DNA: TGCAGCGTTGAATTAGCGGGAGTTATAGATACGCAGTATTTT. Its translation: CSVELAGVIDTQYF.